This TCR beta chain stems from a study of shared clonotypes between healthy human individuals (dated by TCRdb to the early 2020s). Describing the broader study: Two women and a few men aged 18 to 49 years were included in the cohort. Per donor, three plates each were used for CD4 naive and CD4 memory, two for CD8 naive, and one for CD8 memory. To estimate repertoire size and how much clonotype sharing occurs between individuals, the study deeply sequenced the blood TCR repertoires of 5 or 6 healthy adults. To increase sequencing depth and limit assay-specific biases, TCR repertoire library preparation and sequencing were carried out by different laboratories using diverse techniques. Each donor's leukapheresis produced roughly between roughly 0.85 and 9.5 billion PBMCs. General conclusions and limits of the study: Sharing across several donors was observed for roughly 5.4% of naive CD4, less than 4% of naive CD8, about 2.3% of memory CD4, and roughly 0.43% of memory CD8 clonotypes. Sampling was restricted to blood, and TCR repertoires in tissues likely differ from the TCR repertoires found in blood. Compared with non-shared clonotypes, clonotypes shared by all four sorted-subset donors had higher generation probabilities. Pairwise subsampling indicated that sequencing depth was expected to affect the degree of clonotype sharing among donors. Naive subsets generally had larger estimated clonotype richness than memory subsets. Because the study included only a small number of donors, the genetic and exposure-history diversity represented was limited. Rarefaction of sorted-subset datasets indicated incomplete sequencing despite the large sequencing depth.

The CDR3 runs 14 amino acids, cysteine and phenylalanine included. Only the CDR3 portion is preserved as DNA: 42 bases, with reading frame beginning at the first base. Via the germline V gene, CDR1 is KGHSH and CDR2 LQKENI. Between the V and J ends, shortened by 6 bases and 0 bases respectively, the junction contains 12 bases. A remark on this clone: Its antigen is currently not known. Base qualities are not recorded, but no much larger clone differs from it by a single base.

Using the deep immunoSEQ assay, multiplex PCR amplified TCR CDR3 regions from genomic DNA. Genomic DNA extracted from each cell subset was distributed evenly over all wells of several immunoSEQ 96-well plates, and each plate served as one replicate. Each replicate PCR for sorted subsets received about 200 ng genomic DNA, equal to tens of thousands of T cell genomes. Purified libraries were quantified with a Qubit 3.0 fluorometer, sized on a Bioanalyzer 2100, and re-quantified with the KAPA Library Quantification kit. Each immunoSEQ 96-well plate was sequenced on its own single-read 150-cycle Illumina NextSeq 550 flow cell. Under the source paper's analysis protocol: Because the immunoSEQ output held only junctional sequences and lacked quality scores, the filtering could not match the filtering applied to full-length reads. Sequences were annotated with PyIR, a Python wrapper for IgBLAST v1.9, and V/J genes and CDR3 were assigned using IMGT germline references. Reads were removed for weak V/J assignments (E-value above 1e-6), missing CDR3, stop codons, out-of-frame junctions, or ambiguous translated residues. V3J clonotypes were defined by identical inferred V gene, J gene, and CDR3 amino acid sequence. Percentage overlap between repertoires was computed as shared unique clonotypes divided by the size of the smaller repertoire. Repertoire richness was assessed with RTK rarefaction, the Chao1 estimator, and Recon v2.1 estimates of unobserved clonotypes. Generation probabilities were computed with OLGA for all TCRbeta clonotypes obtained by the gDNA method from several donors. TCRdb stores this immuneACCESS table with in-frame sequences only. Part of the clones is absent; in the studies checked, under half of the shortfall reflects unresolved V genes, and no reason is known for the rest. V, J and clone size derive from that table, while D and trimming were established from the DNA sequence. The table for this sample lists roughly 2.5 million clones; around 94% of them were counted only once. Jointly, the top ten make up around 0.15% of the sample.

Donors were healthy HIV-negative adults with no recently reported acute infections or vaccinations. Every donor was a Caucasian adult residing in Nashville, Tennessee, USA. Magnetic negative selection was used to enrich CD4+ T cells, after which naive cells were positively selected on CD45RA and the negative fraction became the memory subset. After blood collection by leukapheresis, PBMCs were isolated using Ficoll-Histopaque density gradient centrifugation and then cryopreserved in the vapor phase of liquid nitrogen. Analytical flow cytometry was used to check the purity and quantity of each magnetically sorted T cell population. Genomic DNA was isolated from every sorted fraction and measured by UV absorbance on a Nanodrop 2000c.

The specimen was naive CD4+ T cells sorted from blood. The cell subset or site label, as the study defines it: CD45RA+ positively selected. The sequence joins TRBV18 to TRBJ2-7, with the D gene possibly TRBD1 or TRBD2, each one fitting 5 bases. The TCR was taken from a man aged 18 to 29 in good health. This receptor carries the CDR3 CASSEPGSSYEQYF. At the DNA level, the sequence is TGTGCCAGCTCCGAACCAGGGAGCTCCTACGAGCAGTACTTC. This CDR3, with the reference TRBV18 and TRBJ2-7 proteins standing in past its ends, gives the full variable domain NAGVMQNPRHLVRRRGQEARLRCSPMKGHSHVYWYRQLPEEGLKFMVYLQKENIIDESGMPKERFSAEFPKEGPSILRIQQVVRGDSAAYFCASSEPGSSYEQYFGPGTRLTVT.